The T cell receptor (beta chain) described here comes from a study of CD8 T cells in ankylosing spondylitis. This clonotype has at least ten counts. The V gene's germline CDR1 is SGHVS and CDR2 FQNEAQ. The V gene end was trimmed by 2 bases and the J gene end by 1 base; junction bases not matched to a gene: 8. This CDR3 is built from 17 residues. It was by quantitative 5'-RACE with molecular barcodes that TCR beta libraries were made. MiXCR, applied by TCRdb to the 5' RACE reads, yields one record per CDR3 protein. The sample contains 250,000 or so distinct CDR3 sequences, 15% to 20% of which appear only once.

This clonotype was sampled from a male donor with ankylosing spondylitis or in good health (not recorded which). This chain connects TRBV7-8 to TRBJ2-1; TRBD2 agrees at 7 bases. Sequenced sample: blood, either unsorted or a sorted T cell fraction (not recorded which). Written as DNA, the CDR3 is TGTGCCAGCAGCTTAAATTTTGCGGGAGAGTCCTACAATGAGCAGTTCTTC. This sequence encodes CASSLNFAGESYNEQFF.